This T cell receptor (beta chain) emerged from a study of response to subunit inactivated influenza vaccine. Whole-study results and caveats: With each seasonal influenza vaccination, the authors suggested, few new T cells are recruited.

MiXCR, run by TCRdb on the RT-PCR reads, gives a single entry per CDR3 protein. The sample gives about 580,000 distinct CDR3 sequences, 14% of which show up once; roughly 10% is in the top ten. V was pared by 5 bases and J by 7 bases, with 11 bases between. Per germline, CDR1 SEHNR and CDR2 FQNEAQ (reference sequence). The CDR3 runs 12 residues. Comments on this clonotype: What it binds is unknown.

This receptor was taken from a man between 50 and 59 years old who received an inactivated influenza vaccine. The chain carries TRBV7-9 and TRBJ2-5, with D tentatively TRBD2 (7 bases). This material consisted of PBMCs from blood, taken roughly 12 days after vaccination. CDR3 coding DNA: TGTGCCAGCAGCCCGGGGGGCTGGACCCAGTACTTC. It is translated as CASSPGGWTQYF.